Below are 6 T cell receptor beta chains sequenced from a single sample in a study of shared clonotypes between healthy human individuals. Some clones are missing from TCRdb's copy, which holds only in-frame ones; the method was immunoSEQ multiplex PCR. The sample has nearly 1,000,000 clones; more than 75% are singletons. The sample taken for sequencing was memory CD4+ T cells sorted from blood. Subset noted: CD45RA-negative fraction. The receptors shown here come from a young man in good health.

The chain employs TRBV6-1 and TRBJ1-3; 8 bases are a match to TRBD1. There are 16 residues in the CDR3. V dropped 1 base and J dropped 3; count of bases not matched to a gene: 5. The germline gives CDR1 MNHNS, CDR2 SASEGT. CDR3 DNA sequence: TGTGCCAGCAGTGAAGGGACAGGGAGGGGTGGAAACACCATATATTTT. Protein: CASSEGTGRGGNTIYF.

The chain recombines TRBV15 with TRBJ2-1; D gene uncertain. V lost 1 base, J lost 7 bases, and 8 bases lay in between. The germline V gene encodes CDR1 LNHNV and CDR2 YYDKDF (reference sequence). The CDR3 runs 13 residues. The CDR3: CATSRVGENEQFF. The DNA for the CDR3 is TGTGCCACCAGCAGAGTTGGAGAAAATGAGCAGTTCTTC.

The V call is TRBV28, the J call TRBJ1-2; D might be TRBD1 (5 bases). The CDR3 is 12 residues long. Trimming took 8 bases from V and 8 from J, leaving 15 bases between them. Germline lookup yields CDR1 MDHEN and CDR2 SYDVKM. CDR3 residues: CASGAAGEGYTF. In DNA, the CDR3 is TGTGCCAGCGGGGCCGCCGGGGAGGGCTACACCTTC.

This clone was seen only a few times. The chain is built from TRBV19 and TRBJ2-1, with D perhaps being TRBD1 or TRBD2 (5 bases each). This CDR3 comprises 14 residues. V was trimmed by 9 bases and J by 2 bases, leaving 14 bases between them. Germline V gene data show CDR1 as LNHDA and CDR2 as SQIVND (reference sequence). As DNA, the CDR3 is TGTGCCAGCGCCGGGACGTCGGCCTACAATGAGCAGTTCTTC. This sequence encodes CASAGTSAYNEQFF.

This chain joins TRBV27 and TRBJ2-7; D is undetermined. The germline V gene has CDR1 MNHEY and CDR2 SMNVEV (reference sequence). CDR3 length: 14 amino acids. With 5 bases removed from V and 0 bases from J, the gap between germline ends came to 11 bases. The CDR3 DNA reads TGTGCCAGCAGTCCCCGGGCCAGCTCCTACGAGCAGTACTTC. Protein: CASSPRASSYEQYF.

This clone was detected a few times. CDR3 in DNA: TGTGCCAGCAGCTCGGCCCGTGGTAGCGGTTACGAGCAGTACTTC. This translates into CASSSARGSGYEQYF. The gene calls are TRBV7-9 and TRBJ2-7; possible D gene TRBD2, 6 bases. The CDR3 length is 15 residues. The V and J ends lost 4 bases and 4 bases respectively, with 17 bases between them. Germline-derived CDR1 and CDR2 are SEHNR and FQNEAQ (reference sequence).